This TCR beta chain was captured in a study of T cells in Graves' hyperthyroidism and ophthalmopathy. This clonotype appeared a few times. Its antigen remains unidentified. Germline V gene lookup returns CDR1 MNHNS and CDR2 SASEGT. Trimming cost V 5 bases and J 6 bases, with 13 bases left between them. The CDR3 has 14 amino acids. Recently diagnosed hyperthyroidism of less than 2 months' duration affected patients aged 18 to 65. A patient was excluded if there was uncontrolled infection, other autoimmune disease, pregnancy or lactation. Clinicians diagnosed patients from clinical symptoms, serum thyroxine and TRAb, thyroid ultrasound and orbital computed tomography. The CDR3 regions of TCR beta were amplified from RNA transcripts. The HTBI primer set was used in a first-round RT-PCR of the TCR CDR3. In TCRdb, the multiplex PCR reads were re-called with MiXCR into one record per CDR3 protein. The data contain around 620,000 distinct CDR3 sequences, around 15% of them seen just once; the ten biggest clones take up 3% to 4%.

The study, taken as a whole, reports: Classification by a 13 V-J model distinguished ophthalmopathy from stable hyperthyroidism.

The chain combines TRBV6-1 with TRBJ2-2, with D possibly TRBD2 on 5 matching bases. The origin of this receptor is a woman in her thirties with Graves' hyperthyroidism. Sample: blood. CDR3 sequence (DNA): TGTGCCAGCAGTAAAAGAGGGTTTTCCGGGGAGCTGTTTTTT. Its protein is CASSKRGFSGELFF.